The next 27 T cell receptor beta chains were all read from a single sample in a study of cytomegalovirus exposure and HLA in healthy donors. Sequencing used immunoSEQ multiplex PCR; TCRdb keeps in-frame clones, though not all of them. Of over 70,000 clones in the sample, 90% to 95% were seen once. Sequenced sample: PBMCs. The receptors derive from a woman younger than 30 in good health and CMV-seronegative.

The rearrangement joins TRBV10-3 to TRBJ2-1, with D possibly TRBD2 on 7 matching bases. CDR3 size: 16 residues. Germline V CDR1 and CDR2: ENHRY, SYGVKD. The V end lost 3 bases, the J end lost 0 bases, and 12 bases lay between the germline ends. The chain's CDR3 is CAISESGDNSYNEQFF. The CDR3 DNA sequence: TGTGCCATCAGTGAAAGCGGGGACAACTCCTACAATGAGCAGTTCTTC.

In DNA, the CDR3 is TGTGCCTGGATAGGGCAGACAGAAAACATTCAGTACTTC. This translates into CAWIGQTENIQYF. This rearrangement joins TRBV30 to TRBJ2-4; perhaps TRBD1 as D (5 bases). CDR3 length: 13 amino acids. Germline values: CDR1 GTSNPN, CDR2 SVGIG (reference sequence). V lost 4 bases and J 5 bases, leaving 12 bases between the germline ends.

J is TRBJ2-6 and V is TRBV5-1; possible D gene TRBD1, 6 bases. CDR1 and CDR2 from the germline V gene are SGHRS and YFSETQ. The V end was cut by 5 bases, the J end by 2 bases, with 20 bases between. This CDR3 has 18 amino acids. Written as DNA, the CDR3 is TGCGCCAGCAGGGCTATGGGGACATCATCGACTGGGGCCAACGTCCTGACTTTC. It translates to CASRAMGTSSTGANVLTF.

The rearrangement links TRBV2 to TRBJ1-5; 7 nucleotides agree with TRBD1. Losses at the gene ends were 7 bases for V and 3 bases for J; bases not matched to a gene: 6. Germline CDR1 SNHLY, CDR2 FYNNEI. This CDR3 contains 14 residues. This CDR3 reads CASTGTEPNQPQHF. As DNA, the CDR3 is TGTGCCAGCACCGGGACAGAACCCAATCAGCCCCAGCATTTT.

V and J are TRBV9 and TRBJ2-3; no definite D call. The CDR3 totals 16 residues. Between the trimmed V and J ends, which lost 0 bases and 2 bases, there was a span of 13 bases. From germline, CDR1 is SGDLS and CDR2 YYNGEE. CDR3 protein: CASSVDLDRPTDTQYF. CDR3 in DNA: TGTGCCAGCAGCGTAGATCTAGATCGGCCCACAGATACGCAGTATTTT.

The chain links TRBV9 to TRBJ2-7, with D possibly TRBD2 on 5 matching bases. The germline gives CDR1 SGDLS, CDR2 YYNGEE. The V and J ends lost 3 bases and 7 bases respectively, with 14 bases between them. The CDR3 contains 13 residues. CDR3 DNA: TGTGCCAGCAGCGCTGGGCGGGTCAAGGAGCAGTACTTC. As protein: CASSAGRVKEQYF.

In DNA form, the CDR3 reads TGTGCCAGCAGTGAATCGGGGACAGGGGGCTGGAATGAGCAGTTCTTC. It encodes CASSESGTGGWNEQFF. This sequence joins TRBV25-1 and TRBJ2-1; 12 nucleotides agree with TRBD1. V dropped 1 base and J dropped 7; count of bases not matched to a gene: 5. From germline, CDR1 is MGHDK and CDR2 SYGVNS. This CDR3 has 16 amino acids.

This rearrangement joins TRBV7-9 to TRBJ2-2; D might be TRBD2 (6 bases). Deletions cut 3 bases from V and 1 base from J, with 12 bases between. Looked up from germline, CDR1 is SEHNR and CDR2 is FQNEAQ (reference sequence). The CDR3 extends over 16 amino acids. The CDR3 protein is CASSFMGLMNTGELFF. The CDR3 bases are TGTGCCAGCAGCTTCATGGGACTTATGAACACCGGGGAGCTGTTTTTT.

This clone was picked up one time. This sequence joins TRBV28 and TRBJ2-7; possible D gene TRBD1, 6 bases. Germline lookup yields CDR1 MDHEN and CDR2 SYDVKM. This CDR3 is built from 16 residues. The V gene lost 4 bases and the J gene lost 0 bases, with 16 bases spanning the gap. This chain's CDR3 is CASSSPGTLSSYEQYF. The CDR3 DNA reads TGTGCCAGCAGTTCGCCAGGGACACTGAGCTCCTACGAGCAGTACTTC.

This sequence joins TRBV2 and TRBJ2-3, with D tentatively TRBD2 (5 bases). The CDR3 is made up of 13 amino acids. Germline values: CDR1 SNHLY, CDR2 FYNNEI. Trimming took off 6 bases at V and 4 bases at J, with 11 bases between the two ends. This CDR3 is CASRLDAADTQYF. CDR3 bases: TGTGCCAGCAGACTAGATGCGGCAGATACGCAGTATTTT.

The CDR3 region has the DNA TGTGCCAGCAGCGTAGATTTGGGGGGACTCTACGAGCAGTACTTC. It is translated as CASSVDLGGLYEQYF. The genes are TRBV9 and TRBJ2-7; tentative D call: TRBD2 (6 bases). CDR3 length equals 15 residues. Germline assignment: CDR1 SGDLS and CDR2 YYNGEE. V lost 0 bases to trimming and J lost 3 bases, with 13 bases between them.

The chain has TRBV4-3 and TRBJ2-1; possible D gene TRBD1, 7 bases. The germline gives CDR1 LGHNA, CDR2 YSLEER. Trimming left V 0 bases short and J 7 bases short, with 13 bases between. CDR3 length: 15 amino acids. CDR3 bases: TGCGCCAGCAGCCAAGACAGGGGGGTTATGAATGAGCAGTTCTTC. Amino acids: CASSQDRGVMNEQFF.

This clone has only a few counts. The chain links TRBV14 to TRBJ2-1; D is possibly TRBD1 (6 bases). Trimming pared 3 bases from V and 2 bases from J, leaving 11 bases between. The CDR3 has 15 residues. The germline V gene encodes CDR1 SGHDN and CDR2 FVKESK. This chain's CDR3 is CASSHLGGTYNEQFF. CDR3 coding DNA: TGTGCCAGCAGCCATTTAGGGGGAACCTACAATGAGCAGTTCTTC. The full variable domain, in which reference TRBV14 and TRBJ2-1 provide the parts outside the CDR3, is EAGVTQFPSHSVIEKGQTVTLRCDPISGHDNLYWYRRVMGKEIKFLLHFVKESKQDESGMPNNRFLAERTGGTYSTLKVQPAELEDSGVYFCASSHLGGTYNEQFFGPGTRLTVL.

The genes are TRBV7-3 and TRBJ2-7; 9 bases fit TRBD1. CDR1 SGHTA and CDR2 FQGTGA come from the germline V gene. The CDR3 is made up of 15 amino acids. The V and J ends lost 5 bases and 2 bases, in that order; junction bases with no gene match: 7. Here the CDR3 reads CASSAYRGPAYEQYF. The CDR3 DNA reads as TGTGCCAGCAGCGCATACAGGGGGCCCGCCTACGAGCAGTACTTC.

The rearrangement uses TRBV7-8 and TRBJ2-1; a weak D match, TRBD1 (6 bases). This CDR3 comprises 14 residues. Deletions cut 3 bases from V and 4 bases from J, with 10 bases between. CDR1 is SGHVS, CDR2 FQNEAQ, per germline. The CDR3 DNA reads TGTGCCAGCAGCTTGCCCGGACAGTACAATGAGCAGTTCTTC. This encodes CASSLPGQYNEQFF.

The chain links TRBV28 to TRBJ2-7; possible D gene TRBD1, 6 bases. The CDR3 has 16 residues. The germline CDR1 and CDR2 sequences are MDHEN and SYDVKM. The V and J ends lost 5 bases and 2 bases respectively, with 19 bases between them. The CDR3 sequence is CASSPHDRTVTYEQYF. Here the CDR3 DNA reads TGTGCCAGCAGTCCCCACGATAGGACAGTTACCTACGAGCAGTACTTC.

The chain combines TRBV11-2 with TRBJ2-7, with 7 positions matching TRBD2. V shed 5 bases and J 6 bases; nucleotides not matched to a gene: 10. Germline CDR1 reads SGHAT; CDR2 reads FQNNGV. This CDR3 spans 14 amino acids. The DNA of the CDR3 is TGTGCCAGCAGCCCCGGGGAGGGGTTGGGCGAGCAGTACTTC. Translated, it gives CASSPGEGLGEQYF. The complete variable domain, with remaining parts taken from reference TRBV11-2 and TRBJ2-7, reads EAGVAQSPRYKIIEKRQSVAFWCNPISGHATLYWYQQILGQGPKLLIQFQNNGVVDDSQLPKDRFSAERLKGVDSTLKIQPAKLEDSAVYLCASSPGEGLGEQYFGPGTRLTVT.

This chain joins TRBV4-2 and TRBJ2-1; D unresolved. Deletions cut 0 bases from V and 4 bases from J, with 10 bases between. Germline V CDR1 and CDR2: LGHNA, YNFKEQ. The CDR3 length is 15 residues. Here the CDR3 reads CASSQDPAQYNEQFF. In DNA, the CDR3 is TGTGCCAGCAGCCAAGACCCCGCCCAGTACAATGAGCAGTTCTTC.

This rearrangement joins TRBV5-1 to TRBJ2-2; D perhaps matches TRBD1 (5 bases). The V and J ends lost 0 bases and 2 bases respectively, with 8 bases between them. Germline lookup yields CDR1 SGHRS and CDR2 YFSETQ. The CDR3 is made up of 15 amino acids. As DNA, the CDR3 is TGCGCCAGCAGCTTGGTTCAGGGAAACACCGGGGAGCTGTTTTTT. It codes for CASSLVQGNTGELFF. The entire variable domain, with the rest obtained from reference TRBV5-1 and TRBJ2-2, is as follows: KAGVTQTPRYLIKTRGQQVTLSCSPISGHRSVSWYQQTPGQGLQFLFEYFSETQRNKGNFPGRFSGRQFSNSRSEMNVSTLELGDSALYLCASSLVQGNTGELFFGEGSRLTVL.

V and J are TRBV6-5 and TRBJ1-2; D perhaps matches TRBD1 (6 bases). This CDR3 is built from 13 residues. Deletions cut 6 bases from V and 6 bases from J, with 14 bases between. The germline CDR1 and CDR2 sequences are MNHEY and SVGAGI. For the CDR3, the DNA is TGTGCCAGCAGCTTCACAGGGAGGGATGGCTACACCTTC. Translating gives CASSFTGRDGYTF.

The chain uses TRBV28 and TRBJ2-1; tentative D call: TRBD1 (5 bases). This CDR3 is 13 amino acids long. Germline V gene lookup returns CDR1 MDHEN and CDR2 SYDVKM. The germline V and J ends were trimmed by 1 base and 14 bases, with 15 bases remaining between them. CDR3 in DNA: TGTGCCAGCAGTTTATTGGGGCAGGGCCGCAAGTTCTTC. It translates to CASSLLGQGRKFF. Filled out from reference TRBV28 and TRBJ2-1, the complete variable domain reads DVKVTQSSRYLVKRTGEKVFLECVQDMDHENMFWYRQDPGLGLRLIYFSYDVKMKEKGDIPEGYSVSREKKERFSLILESASTNQTSMYLCASSLLGQGRKFFGPGTRLTVL.

This rearrangement joins TRBV18 to TRBJ1-1; perhaps TRBD1 as D (6 bases). CDR1 and CDR2 (germline): KGHSH, LQKENI. V was pared by 1 base and J by 4 bases, with 13 bases between. The CDR3 runs to 15 residues. The CDR3, as DNA: TGTGCCAGCTCACCACGGGGGGGCGATGGCACTGAAGCTTTCTTT. Translation: CASSPRGGDGTEAFF.

This chain joins TRBV5-4 and TRBJ2-3; perhaps TRBD2 as D (5 bases). The CDR3 has 14 amino acids. The germline CDR1 and CDR2 sequences are SGHNT and YYREEE (reference sequence). Trimming took off 1 base at V and 4 bases at J, with 10 bases between the two ends. DNA for the CDR3: TGTGCCAGCAGCTTGAAGGACTTCCCAGATACGCAGTATTTT. This gives the protein CASSLKDFPDTQYF.

V and J are TRBV7-9 and TRBJ2-3, with D perhaps TRBD1 (6 bases). This CDR3 is 14 amino acids long. Germline CDR1 and CDR2: SEHNR and FQNEAQ (reference sequence). The ends were cut back, 5 bases at V and 0 bases at J, with 9 bases in the middle. The CDR3 loop is CASSLGASTDTQYF. Here the CDR3 DNA reads TGTGCCAGCAGCCTGGGGGCTAGCACAGATACGCAGTATTTT.

CDR3 region: CASSNPGQGINEQFF. The CDR3 DNA is TGTGCCAGCAGTAATCCGGGACAGGGGATAAATGAGCAGTTCTTC. The rearrangement links TRBV6-1 to TRBJ2-1; 10 bases are a match to TRBD1. The V gene end was trimmed by 5 bases and the J gene end by 7 bases; junction bases not matched to a gene: 8. The CDR3 is 15 amino acids. Germline CDR1 and CDR2: MNHNS and SASEGT.

Comments on this clone: Compared with germline, one end of the junction differs, possibly owing to a read error. The genes are TRBV7-7 and TRBJ2-2; 9 nucleotides agree with TRBD2. Germline V gene sequence: CDR1 SSHAT, CDR2 FNYEAQ (reference sequence). CDR3 length: 15 residues. DNA of the CDR3: TGTGCTAGCAGCTTAAGCGGGGGGTTTACCGGGGAGCTGTTTTTT. Its translation: CASSLSGGFTGELFF.

The chain uses TRBV7-2 and TRBJ1-2; 8 bases match TRBD1. Germline values: CDR1 SGHTA, CDR2 FQGNSA. The length of the CDR3 is 18 residues. V shed 5 bases, J shed 13 bases, and the junction held 27 bases outside the gene matches. The CDR3 sequence: CASSLRRAGGRAELYSTF. The CDR3 bases are TGTGCCAGCAGCCTCAGGCGGGCAGGGGGCCGGGCTGAGCTCTACTCCACCTTC.